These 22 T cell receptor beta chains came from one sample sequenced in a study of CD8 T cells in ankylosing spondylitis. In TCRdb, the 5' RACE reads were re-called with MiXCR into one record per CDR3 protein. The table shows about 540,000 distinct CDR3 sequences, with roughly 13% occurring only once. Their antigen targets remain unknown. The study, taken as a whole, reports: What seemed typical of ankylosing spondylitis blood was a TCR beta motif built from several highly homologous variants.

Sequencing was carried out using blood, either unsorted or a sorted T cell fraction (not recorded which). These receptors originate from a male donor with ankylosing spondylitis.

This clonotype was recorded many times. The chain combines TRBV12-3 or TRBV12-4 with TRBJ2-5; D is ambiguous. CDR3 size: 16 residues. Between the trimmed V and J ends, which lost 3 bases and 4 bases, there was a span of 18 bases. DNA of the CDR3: TGTGCCAGCAGTTTTGGGTTTCGCCTTAAAAGAGAGACCCAGTACTTC. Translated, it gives CASSFGFRLKRETQYF.

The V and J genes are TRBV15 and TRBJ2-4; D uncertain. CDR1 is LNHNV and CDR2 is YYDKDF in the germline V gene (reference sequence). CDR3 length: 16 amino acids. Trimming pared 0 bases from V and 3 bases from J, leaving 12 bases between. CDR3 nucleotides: TGTGCCACCAGCAGAGATCGGATTAGGGACAAAAACATTCAGTACTTC. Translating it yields CATSRDRIRDKNIQYF.

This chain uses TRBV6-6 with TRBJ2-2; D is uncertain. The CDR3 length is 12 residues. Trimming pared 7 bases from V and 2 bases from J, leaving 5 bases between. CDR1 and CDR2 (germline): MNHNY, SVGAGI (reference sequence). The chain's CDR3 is CASTKNTGELFF. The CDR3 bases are TGTGCCAGCACCAAAAACACCGGGGAGCTGTTTTTT.

The CDR3 region is CSARVGSSSYNEQFF. CDR3 DNA: TGCAGTGCTAGAGTCGGCAGTAGCTCCTACAATGAGCAGTTCTTC. The chain combines TRBV20-1 with TRBJ2-1; no reliable D call. Per the germline V gene, CDR1 is DFQATT and CDR2 is SNEGSKA (reference sequence). Trimming left V 1 base short and J 0 bases short, with 10 bases between. This CDR3 region has 15 residues.

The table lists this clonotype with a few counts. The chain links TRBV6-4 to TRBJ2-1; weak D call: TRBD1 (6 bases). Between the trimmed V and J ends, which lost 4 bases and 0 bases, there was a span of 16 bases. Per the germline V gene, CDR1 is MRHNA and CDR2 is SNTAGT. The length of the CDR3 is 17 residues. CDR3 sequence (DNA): TGTGCCAGCAGTGTCCTCGGACAGTCAAACTCCTACAATGAGCAGTTCTTC. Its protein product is CASSVLGQSNSYNEQFF.

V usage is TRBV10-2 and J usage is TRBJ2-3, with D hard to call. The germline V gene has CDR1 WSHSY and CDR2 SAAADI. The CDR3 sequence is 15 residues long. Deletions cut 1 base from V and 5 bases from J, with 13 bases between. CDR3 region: CASSELSSSGDTQYF. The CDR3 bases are TGCGCCAGCAGTGAGTTAAGCTCGTCGGGAGATACGCAGTATTTT.

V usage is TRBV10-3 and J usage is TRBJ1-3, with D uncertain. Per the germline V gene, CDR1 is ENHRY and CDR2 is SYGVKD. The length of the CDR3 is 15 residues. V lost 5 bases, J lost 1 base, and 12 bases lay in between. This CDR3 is CAISMTRGSGNTIYF. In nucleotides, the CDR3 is TGTGCCATCAGTATGACCCGAGGGTCTGGAAACACCATATATTTT.

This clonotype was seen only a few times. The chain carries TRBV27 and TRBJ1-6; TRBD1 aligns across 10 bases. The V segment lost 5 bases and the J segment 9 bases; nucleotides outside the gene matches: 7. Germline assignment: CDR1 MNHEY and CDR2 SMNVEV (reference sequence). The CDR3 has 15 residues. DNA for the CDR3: TGTGCCAGCAGTACCCGGGACAGGGGCGGTTCACCCCTCCACTTT. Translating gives CASSTRDRGGSPLHF.

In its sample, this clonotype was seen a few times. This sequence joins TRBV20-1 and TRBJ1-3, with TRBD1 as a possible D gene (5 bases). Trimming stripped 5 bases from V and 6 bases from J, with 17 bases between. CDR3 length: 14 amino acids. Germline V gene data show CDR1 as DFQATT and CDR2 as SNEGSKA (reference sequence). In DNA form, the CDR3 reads TGCAGTGCTTCTAATAGACAGCGCGCAAACACCATATATTTT. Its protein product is CSASNRQRANTIYF.

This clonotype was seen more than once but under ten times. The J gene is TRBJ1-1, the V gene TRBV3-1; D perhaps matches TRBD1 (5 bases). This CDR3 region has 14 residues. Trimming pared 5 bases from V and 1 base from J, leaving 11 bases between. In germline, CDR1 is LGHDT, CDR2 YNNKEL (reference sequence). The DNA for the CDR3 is TGTGCCAGCAGCATCGGACACACGAACACTGAAGCTTTCTTT. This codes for CASSIGHTNTEAFF.

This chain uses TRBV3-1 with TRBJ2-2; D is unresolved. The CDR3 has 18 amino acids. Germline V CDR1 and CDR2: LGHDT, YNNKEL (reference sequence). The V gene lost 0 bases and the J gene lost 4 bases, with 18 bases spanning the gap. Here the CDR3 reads CASSQDPWRLLGTGELFF. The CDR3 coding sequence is TGTGCCAGCAGCCAAGATCCATGGCGCTTACTGGGCACCGGGGAGCTGTTTTTT.

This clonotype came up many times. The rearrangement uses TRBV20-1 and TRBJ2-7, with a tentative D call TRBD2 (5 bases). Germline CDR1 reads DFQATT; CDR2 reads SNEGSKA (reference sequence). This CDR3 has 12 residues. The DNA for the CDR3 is TGCAGCTTGTCACGGGGATTCTACGAGCAGTACTTC. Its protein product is CSLSRGFYEQYF.

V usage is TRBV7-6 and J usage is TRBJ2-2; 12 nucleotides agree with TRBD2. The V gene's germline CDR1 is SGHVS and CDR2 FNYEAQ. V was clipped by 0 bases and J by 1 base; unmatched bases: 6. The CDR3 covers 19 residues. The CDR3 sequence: CASSLAGTSGPLNTGELFF. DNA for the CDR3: TGTGCCAGCAGCTTAGCCGGGACTAGCGGGCCCCTGAACACCGGGGAGCTGTTTTTT.

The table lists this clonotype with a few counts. The CDR3 loop is CASSPRRVTYEQYF. CDR3 nucleotides: TGTGCCAGCAGCCCTCGCAGGGTGACCTACGAGCAGTACTTC. The rearrangement uses TRBV3-1 and TRBJ2-7; possible D gene TRBD1, 5 bases. V gave up 4 bases and J gave up 2 bases, with 12 bases separating them. Germline V gene data show CDR1 as LGHDT and CDR2 as YNNKEL (reference sequence). The CDR3 has 14 residues.

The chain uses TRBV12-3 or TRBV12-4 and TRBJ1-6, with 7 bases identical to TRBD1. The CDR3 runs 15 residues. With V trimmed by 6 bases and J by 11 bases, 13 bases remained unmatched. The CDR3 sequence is CASSSPTGQFTPLHF. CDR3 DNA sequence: TGTGCCAGCAGCTCCCCGACGGGACAGTTCACACCCCTCCACTTT.

DNA of the CDR3: TGCAGTGCTGGGGTCTACCATAGCACAGATACGCAGTATTTT. This encodes CSAGVYHSTDTQYF. The chain joins TRBV20-1 to TRBJ2-3; the D is unclear. V was clipped by 5 bases and J by 0 bases, with 12 bases between them. The CDR3 is made up of 14 amino acids. CDR1 and CDR2 from the germline V gene are DFQATT and SNEGSKA (reference sequence).

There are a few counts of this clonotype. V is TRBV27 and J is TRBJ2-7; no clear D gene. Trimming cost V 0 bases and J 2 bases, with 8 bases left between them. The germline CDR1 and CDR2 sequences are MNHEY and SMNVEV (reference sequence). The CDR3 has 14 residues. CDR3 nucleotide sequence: TGTGCCAGCAGTTTATCGGCCAGACCCTACGAGCAGTACTTC. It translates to CASSLSARPYEQYF.

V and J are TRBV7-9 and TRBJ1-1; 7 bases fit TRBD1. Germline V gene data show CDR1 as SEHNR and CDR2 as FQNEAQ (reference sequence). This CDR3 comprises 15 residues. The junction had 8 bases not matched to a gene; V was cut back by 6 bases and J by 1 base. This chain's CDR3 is CASRSQGSANTEAFF. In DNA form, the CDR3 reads TGTGCCAGCAGATCACAGGGGAGCGCGAACACTGAAGCTTTCTTT.

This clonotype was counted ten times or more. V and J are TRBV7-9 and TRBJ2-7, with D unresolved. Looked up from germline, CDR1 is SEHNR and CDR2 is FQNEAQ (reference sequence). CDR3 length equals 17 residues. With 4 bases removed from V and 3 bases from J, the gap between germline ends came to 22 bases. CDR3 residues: CASSSPPLTPFNYEQYF. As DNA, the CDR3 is TGTGCCAGCAGCTCACCTCCTCTGACACCATTTAACTACGAGCAGTACTTC.

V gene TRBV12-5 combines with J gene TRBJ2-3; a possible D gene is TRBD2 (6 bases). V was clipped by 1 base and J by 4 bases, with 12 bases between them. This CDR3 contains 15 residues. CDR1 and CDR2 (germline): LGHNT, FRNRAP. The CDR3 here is CASGLGGLPPDTQYF. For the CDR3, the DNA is TGTGCTAGTGGTTTGGGGGGACTTCCCCCAGATACGCAGTATTTT. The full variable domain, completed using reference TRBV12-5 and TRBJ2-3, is DARVTQTPRHKVTEMGQEVTMRCQPILGHNTVFWYRQTMMQGLELLAYFRNRAPLDDSGMPKDRFSAEMPDATLATLKIQPSEPRDSAVYFCASGLGGLPPDTQYFGPGTRLTVL.

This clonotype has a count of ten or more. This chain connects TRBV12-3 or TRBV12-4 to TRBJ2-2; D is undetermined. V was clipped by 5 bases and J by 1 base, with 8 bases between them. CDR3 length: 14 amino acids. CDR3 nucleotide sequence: TGTGCCAGCAGTGAATCGCGGAACACCGGGGAGCTGTTTTTT. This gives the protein CASSESRNTGELFF.

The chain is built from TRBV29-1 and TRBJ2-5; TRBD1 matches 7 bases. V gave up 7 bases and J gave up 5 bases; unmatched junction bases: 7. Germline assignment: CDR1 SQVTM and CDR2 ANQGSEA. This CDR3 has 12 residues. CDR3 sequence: CSGGPTGETQYF. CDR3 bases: TGCAGCGGTGGCCCGACAGGGGAGACCCAGTACTTC.